This TCR beta chain originates from a study of cytomegalovirus exposure and HLA in healthy donors. Broader study findings: Among TCR beta chains of equal frequency, HLA-associated ones were more clonally expanded in a later analysis. According to the study, roughly 160 TCR beta chains were cytomegalovirus-associated. CMV serostatus stood as the only immune exposure information on hand.

Despite likely unrecorded immune exposures, the donors were nominally healthy at the time of sampling. As for this clone: The antigen is not known.

The PCR was carried out with 60 Vbeta primers and 13 Jbeta primers. Here immunoSEQ multiplex PCR was the method, and the copy in TCRdb shows in-frame clones only, minus some. The sample contains some 190,000 clones, around four fifths of which appear only once. CDR1 and CDR2 (germline): LNHNV, YYDKDF (reference sequence). This CDR3 contains 19 residues. J was trimmed by 0 bases and V by 3 bases; bases with no gene match: 15. The sequence was obtained from a woman aged 30 to 39 in good health and CMV-seronegative. Sequenced input: PBMCs. The chain links TRBV15 to TRBJ2-5, with TRBD2 matching 8 bases. CDR3 sequence reads: CATSSDFLLSGKYQETQYF. CDR3 DNA: TGTGCCACCAGCAGTGACTTCCTACTTAGCGGGAAGTACCAAGAGACCCAGTACTTC.